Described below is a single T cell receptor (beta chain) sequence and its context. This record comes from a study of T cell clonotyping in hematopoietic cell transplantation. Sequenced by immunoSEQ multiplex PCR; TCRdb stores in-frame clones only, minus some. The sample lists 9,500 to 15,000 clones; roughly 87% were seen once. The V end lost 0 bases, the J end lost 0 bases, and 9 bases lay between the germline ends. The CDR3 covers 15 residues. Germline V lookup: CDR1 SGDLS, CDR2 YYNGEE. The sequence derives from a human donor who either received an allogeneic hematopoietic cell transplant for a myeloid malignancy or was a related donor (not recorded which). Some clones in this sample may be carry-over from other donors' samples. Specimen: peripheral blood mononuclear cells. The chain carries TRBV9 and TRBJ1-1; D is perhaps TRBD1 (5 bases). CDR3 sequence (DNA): TGTGCCAGCAGCGTAGACCCAGGGATGAACACTGAAGCTTTCTTT. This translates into CASSVDPGMNTEAFF.